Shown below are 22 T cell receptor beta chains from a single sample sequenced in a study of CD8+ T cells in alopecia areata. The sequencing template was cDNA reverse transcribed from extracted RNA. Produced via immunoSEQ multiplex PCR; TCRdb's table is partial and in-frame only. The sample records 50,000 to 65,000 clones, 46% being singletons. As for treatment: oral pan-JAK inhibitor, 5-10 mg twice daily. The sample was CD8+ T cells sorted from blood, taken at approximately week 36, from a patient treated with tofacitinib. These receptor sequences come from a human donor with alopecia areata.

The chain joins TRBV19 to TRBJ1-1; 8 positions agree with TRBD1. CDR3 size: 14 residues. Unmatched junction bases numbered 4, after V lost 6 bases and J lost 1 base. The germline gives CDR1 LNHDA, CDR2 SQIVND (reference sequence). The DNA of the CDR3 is TGTGCCAGTAGCTCGACAGGGGCGAACACTGAAGCTTTCTTT. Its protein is CASSSTGANTEAFF.

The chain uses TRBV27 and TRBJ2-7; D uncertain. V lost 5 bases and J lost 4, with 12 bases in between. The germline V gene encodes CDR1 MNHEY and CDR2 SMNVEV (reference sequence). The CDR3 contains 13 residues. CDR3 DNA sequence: TGTGCCAGCAGTCCCCGATGGGGATACGAGCAGTACTTC. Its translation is CASSPRWGYEQYF.

The CDR3 spells CASSVGTSGRSGETQYF. The CDR3 DNA sequence: TGTGCCAGCAGCGTAGGGACTAGCGGGAGGTCGGGAGAGACCCAGTACTTC. This chain uses TRBV9 with TRBJ2-5; 14 nucleotides agree with TRBD2. With 0 bases clipped from V and 4 bases from J, the junction kept 5 bases outside the gene matches. CDR1 is SGDLS, CDR2 YYNGEE, per germline. The length of the CDR3 is 17 residues. Full variable domain (outside the CDR3, taken from reference TRBV9 and TRBJ2-5): DSGVTQTPKHLITATGQRVTLRCSPRSGDLSVYWYQQSLDQGLQFLIQYYNGEERAKGNILERFSAQQFPDLHSELNLSSLELGDSALYFCASSVGTSGRSGETQYFGPGTRLLVL.

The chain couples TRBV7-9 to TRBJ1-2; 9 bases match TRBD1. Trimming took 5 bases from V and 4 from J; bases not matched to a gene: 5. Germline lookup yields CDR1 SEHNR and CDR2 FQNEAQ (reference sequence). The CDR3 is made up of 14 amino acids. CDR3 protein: CASSPPGQGYGYTF. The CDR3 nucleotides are TGTGCCAGCAGCCCGCCGGGACAGGGCTATGGCTACACCTTC. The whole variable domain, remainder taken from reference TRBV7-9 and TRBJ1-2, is DTGVSQNPRHKITKRGQNVTFRCDPISEHNRLYWYRQTLGQGPEFLTYFQNEAQLEKSRLLSDRFSAERPKGSFSTLEIQRTEQGDSAMYLCASSPPGQGYGYTFGSGTRLTVV.

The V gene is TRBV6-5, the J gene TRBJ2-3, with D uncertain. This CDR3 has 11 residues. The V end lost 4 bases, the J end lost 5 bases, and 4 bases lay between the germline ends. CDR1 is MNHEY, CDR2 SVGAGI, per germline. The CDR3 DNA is TGTGCCAGCAGTTTAGTAGATACGCAGTATTTT. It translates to CASSLVDTQYF.

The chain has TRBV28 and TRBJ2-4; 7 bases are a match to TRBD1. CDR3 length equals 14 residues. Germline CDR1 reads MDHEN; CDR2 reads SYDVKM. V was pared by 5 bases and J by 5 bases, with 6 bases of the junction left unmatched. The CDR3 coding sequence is TGTGCCAGCAGTACATACAGGGGTGAAAACATTCAGTACTTC. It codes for CASSTYRGENIQYF.

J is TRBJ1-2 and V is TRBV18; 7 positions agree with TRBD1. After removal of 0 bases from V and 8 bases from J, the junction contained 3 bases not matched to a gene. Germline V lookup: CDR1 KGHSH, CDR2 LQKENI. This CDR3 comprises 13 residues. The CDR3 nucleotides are TGTGCCAGCTCACCACCGACAGGGAGCGGCTACACCTTC. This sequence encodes CASSPPTGSGYTF.

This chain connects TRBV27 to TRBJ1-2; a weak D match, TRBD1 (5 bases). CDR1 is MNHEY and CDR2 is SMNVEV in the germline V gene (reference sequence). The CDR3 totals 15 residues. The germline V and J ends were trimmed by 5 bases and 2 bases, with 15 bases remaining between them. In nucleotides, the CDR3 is TGTGCCAGCAGTCTCAGGGAAGAAGGAAACTATGGCTACACCTTC. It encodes CASSLREEGNYGYTF.

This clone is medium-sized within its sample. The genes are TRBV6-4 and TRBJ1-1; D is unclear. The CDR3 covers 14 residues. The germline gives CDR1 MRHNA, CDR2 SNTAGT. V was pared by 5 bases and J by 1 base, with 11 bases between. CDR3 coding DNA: TGTGCCAGCAGTTCCTCATCTGAGAACACTGAAGCTTTCTTT. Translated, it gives CASSSSSENTEAFF.

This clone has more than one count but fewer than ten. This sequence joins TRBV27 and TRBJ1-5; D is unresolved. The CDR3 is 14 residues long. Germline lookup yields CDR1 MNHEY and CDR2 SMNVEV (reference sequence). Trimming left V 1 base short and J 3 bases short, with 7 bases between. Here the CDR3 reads CASSLYSLNQPQHF. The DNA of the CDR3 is TGTGCCAGCAGTTTATACAGTCTCAATCAGCCCCAGCATTTT.

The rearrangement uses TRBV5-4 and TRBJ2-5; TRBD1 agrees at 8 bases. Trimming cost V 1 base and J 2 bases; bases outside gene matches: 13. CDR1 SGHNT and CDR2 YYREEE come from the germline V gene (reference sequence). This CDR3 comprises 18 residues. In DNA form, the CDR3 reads TGTGCCAGCAGCTTGCCTCAAGGGCAGGGGGCGATTCAAGAGACCCAGTACTTC. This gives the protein CASSLPQGQGAIQETQYF.

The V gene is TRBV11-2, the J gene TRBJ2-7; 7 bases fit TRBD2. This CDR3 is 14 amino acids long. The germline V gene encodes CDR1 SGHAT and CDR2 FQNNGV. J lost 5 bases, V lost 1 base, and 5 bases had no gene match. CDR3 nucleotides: TGTGCCAGCAGCTTAGGCGGGAGAATCCACGAGCAGTACTTC. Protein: CASSLGGRIHEQYF. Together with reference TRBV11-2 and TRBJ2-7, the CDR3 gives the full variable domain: EAGVAQSPRYKIIEKRQSVAFWCNPISGHATLYWYQQILGQGPKLLIQFQNNGVVDDSQLPKDRFSAERLKGVDSTLKIQPAKLEDSAVYLCASSLGGRIHEQYFGPGTRLTVT.

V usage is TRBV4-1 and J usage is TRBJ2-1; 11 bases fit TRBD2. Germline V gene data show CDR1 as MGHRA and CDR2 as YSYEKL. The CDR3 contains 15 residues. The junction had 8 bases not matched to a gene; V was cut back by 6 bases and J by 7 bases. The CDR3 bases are TGCGCCAGCAGACCCACTAGCGGGAGATTAAATGAGCAGTTCTTC. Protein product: CASRPTSGRLNEQFF.

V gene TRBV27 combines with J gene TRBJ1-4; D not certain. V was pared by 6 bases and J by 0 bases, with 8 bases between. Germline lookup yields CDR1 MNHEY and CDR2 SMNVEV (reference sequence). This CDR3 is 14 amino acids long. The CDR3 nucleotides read TGTGCCAGCAGCCAGCGTGCAACTAATGAAAAACTGTTTTTT. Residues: CASSQRATNEKLFF.

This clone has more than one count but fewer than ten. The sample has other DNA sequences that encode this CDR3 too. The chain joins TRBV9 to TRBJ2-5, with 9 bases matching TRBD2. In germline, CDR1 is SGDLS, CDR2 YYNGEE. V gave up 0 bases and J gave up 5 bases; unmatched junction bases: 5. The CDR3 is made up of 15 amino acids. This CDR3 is CASSVGSGSGETQYF. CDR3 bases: TGTGCCAGCAGCGTAGGTAGCGGGAGTGGCGAGACCCAGTACTTC.

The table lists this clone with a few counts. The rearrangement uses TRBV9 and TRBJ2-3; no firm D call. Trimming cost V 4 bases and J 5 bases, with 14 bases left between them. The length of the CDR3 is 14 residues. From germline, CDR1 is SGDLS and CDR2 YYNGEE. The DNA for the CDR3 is TGTGCCAGCAGCCTCAATAATCCCCAAGATACGCAGTATTTT. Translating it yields CASSLNNPQDTQYF.

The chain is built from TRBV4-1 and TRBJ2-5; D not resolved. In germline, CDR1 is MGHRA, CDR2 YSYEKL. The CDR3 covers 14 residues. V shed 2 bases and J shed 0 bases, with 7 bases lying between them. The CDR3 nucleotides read TGCGCCAGCAGCCAAATGGCGGACCAAGAGACCCAGTACTTC. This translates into CASSQMADQETQYF.

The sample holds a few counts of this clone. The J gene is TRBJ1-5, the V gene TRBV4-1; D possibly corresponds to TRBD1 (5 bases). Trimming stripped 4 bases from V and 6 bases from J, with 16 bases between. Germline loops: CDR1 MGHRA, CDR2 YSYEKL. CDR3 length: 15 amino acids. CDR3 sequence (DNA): TGCGCCAGCAGCCGCGTCATGGGGGAAGGTCAGCCCCAGCATTTT. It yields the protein CASSRVMGEGQPQHF.

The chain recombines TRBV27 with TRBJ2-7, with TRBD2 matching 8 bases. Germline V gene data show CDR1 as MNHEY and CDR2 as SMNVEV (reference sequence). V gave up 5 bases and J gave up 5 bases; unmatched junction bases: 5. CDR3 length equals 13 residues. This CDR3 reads CASSGREGNEQYF. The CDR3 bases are TGTGCCAGCAGTGGTCGGGAGGGCAACGAGCAGTACTTC.

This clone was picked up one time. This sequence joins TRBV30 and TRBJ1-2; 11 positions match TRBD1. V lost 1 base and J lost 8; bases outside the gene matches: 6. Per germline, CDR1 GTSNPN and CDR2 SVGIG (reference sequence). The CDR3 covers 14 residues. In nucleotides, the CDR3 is TGTGCCTGGAGTGCGATCGGGACAGGGGGAGGCTACACCTTC. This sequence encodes CAWSAIGTGGGYTF.

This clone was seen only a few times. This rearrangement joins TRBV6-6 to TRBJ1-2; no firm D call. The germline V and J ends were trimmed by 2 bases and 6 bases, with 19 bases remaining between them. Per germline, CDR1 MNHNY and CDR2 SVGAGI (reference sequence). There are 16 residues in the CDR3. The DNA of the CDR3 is TGTGCCAGCAGTTACCGCCCGGACGGACTAGAGGATGGCTACACCTTC. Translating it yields CASSYRPDGLEDGYTF.

CDR3 amino acids: CASSRGSHTDTQYF. The CDR3 coding sequence is TGTGCCAGCAGCCGGGGCTCGCACACAGATACGCAGTATTTT. The V call is TRBV7-2, the J call TRBJ2-3; the D gene could be TRBD1 or TRBD2 (5 bases each). The CDR3 contains 14 residues. Germline CDR1 reads SGHTA; CDR2 reads FQGNSA. Trimming pared 5 bases from V and 2 bases from J, leaving 11 bases between.